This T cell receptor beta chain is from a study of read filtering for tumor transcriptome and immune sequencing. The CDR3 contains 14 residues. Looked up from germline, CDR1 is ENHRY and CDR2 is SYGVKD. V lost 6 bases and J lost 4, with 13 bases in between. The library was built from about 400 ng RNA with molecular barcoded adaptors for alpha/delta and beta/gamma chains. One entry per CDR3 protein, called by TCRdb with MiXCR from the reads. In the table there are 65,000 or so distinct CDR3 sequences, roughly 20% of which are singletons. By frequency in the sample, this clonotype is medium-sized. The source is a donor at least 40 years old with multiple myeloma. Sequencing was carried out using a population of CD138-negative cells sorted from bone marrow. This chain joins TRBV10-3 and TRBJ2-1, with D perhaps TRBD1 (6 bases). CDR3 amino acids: CAISPDRRYNEQFF. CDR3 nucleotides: TGTGCCATCAGCCCCGACAGGAGATACAATGAGCAGTTCTTC.